A selection of T cell receptor beta chains follows, all from one sample in a study of blood T cells in healthy people across ages. MiXCR, applied by TCRdb to the 5' RACE reads, yields one record per CDR3 protein. The sample lists about 2 million distinct CDR3 sequences, 40% to 55% occurring once. The sequenced sample was blood. The source of these receptors is a woman aged 40-49 years in good health. CDR3s include the opening cysteine and the closing phenylalanine or tryptophan. Each record gives: D gene, clone size, V gene, J gene, CDR3 DNA, CDR3 protein. The D gene is left open where the match is weak. Size tells how often a clone was seen (once, few, many) or the class of an expanded clone, and some rows leave it out.

d_gene: -
abundance: -
v_gene: TRBV7-6
j_gene: TRBJ2-7
CDR3nt: TGTGCCAGCAGTAGAAGCCCACAGGGTTACGAGCAGTACTTC
CDR3aa: CASSRSPQGYEQYF

d_gene: -
abundance: -
v_gene: TRBV29-1
j_gene: TRBJ2-3
CDR3nt: TGCAGCGTTGACTCCGGGGCCGCAGATACGCAGTATTTT
CDR3aa: CSVDSGAADTQYF

d_gene: -
abundance: -
v_gene: TRBV4-1
j_gene: TRBJ2-5
CDR3nt: TGCGCCAGCAGCCAAGATCGGAGTGTACTTATCGGGGAGACCCAGTACTTC
CDR3aa: CASSQDRSVLIGETQYF

d_gene: -
abundance: -
v_gene: TRBV6-2/TRBV6-3
j_gene: TRBJ2-4
CDR3nt: TGTGCCAGCAGTTACTCGAAAGCCTCAGTGTGGGGGAAGTACTTC
CDR3aa: CASSYSKASVWGKYF

d_gene: -
abundance: once
v_gene: TRBV7-9
j_gene: TRBJ2-2
CDR3nt: TGTGCCAGCAGCTTAGTTTCAGGCGCCGACACCGGGGAGCTGTTTTTT
CDR3aa: CASSLVSGADTGELFF

d_gene: -
abundance: few
v_gene: TRBV5-6
j_gene: TRBJ1-2
CDR3nt: TGTGCCAGCAGCTTGGCGATAGAAAACTATGGCTACACCTTC
CDR3aa: CASSLAIENYGYTF

d_gene: TRBD1
abundance: few
v_gene: TRBV15
j_gene: TRBJ1-1
CDR3nt: TGTGCCACCAGCAGAAACCCGACAGGGCACACTGAAGCTTTCTTT
CDR3aa: CATSRNPTGHTEAFF

d_gene: TRBD1
abundance: -
v_gene: TRBV5-1
j_gene: TRBJ2-5
CDR3nt: TGCGCCAGCAGCTTTTTCGGACAGGGCCAAGAGACCCAGTACTTC
CDR3aa: CASSFFGQGQETQYF

d_gene: TRBD1
abundance: few
v_gene: TRBV9
j_gene: TRBJ1-2
CDR3nt: TGTGCCAGCAGCGTAGAGGCAGGGGGCGAGGACTATGGCTACACCTTC
CDR3aa: CASSVEAGGEDYGYTF

d_gene: TRBD1
abundance: few
v_gene: TRBV7-3
j_gene: TRBJ1-1
CDR3nt: TGTGCCAGCAGCCCCCTACAGGGGGCTCGCACTGAAGCTTTCTTT
CDR3aa: CASSPLQGARTEAFF

d_gene: -
abundance: -
v_gene: TRBV6-5
j_gene: TRBJ2-7
CDR3nt: TGTGCCAGCAGTGACTTCAGAGGGGCCGAAGAGCAGTACTTC
CDR3aa: CASSDFRGAEEQYF

d_gene: -
abundance: -
v_gene: TRBV6-1
j_gene: TRBJ2-1
CDR3nt: TGTGCCAGTCGGGCCCTCTTCTACAATGAGCAGTTCTTC
CDR3aa: CASRALFYNEQFF

d_gene: -
abundance: few
v_gene: TRBV5-1
j_gene: TRBJ2-1
CDR3nt: TGCGCCAGCAGCTTGGTTTTCGGCGGCTACAATGAGCAGTTCTTC
CDR3aa: CASSLVFGGYNEQFF

d_gene: -
abundance: -
v_gene: TRBV5-1
j_gene: TRBJ2-1
CDR3nt: TGCGCCAGCAGCTTAAGGACTGAGAATTACAATGAGCAGTTCTTC
CDR3aa: CASSLRTENYNEQFF

d_gene: TRBD2
abundance: few
v_gene: TRBV7-2
j_gene: TRBJ2-5
CDR3nt: TGTGCCAGCAGCCCACAAGGCGGGGGACAGTACTTC
CDR3aa: CASSPQGGGQYF

d_gene: -
abundance: -
v_gene: TRBV7-2
j_gene: TRBJ1-5
CDR3nt: TGTGCCAGCAGCACAGACAGGCTTAGCAATCAGCCCCAGCATTTT
CDR3aa: CASSTDRLSNQPQHF

d_gene: -
abundance: -
v_gene: TRBV4-3
j_gene: TRBJ2-1
CDR3nt: TGCGCCAGCAGCCTCCAAGGGGGTGGGGCGAGCTCCTACAATGAGCAGTTCTTC
CDR3aa: CASSLQGGGASSYNEQFF

d_gene: TRBD2
abundance: -
v_gene: TRBV7-9
j_gene: TRBJ2-5
CDR3nt: TGTGCCAGCAGCCCCCGGACTAGCGGGGGAGTTGAGCAGTACTTC
CDR3aa: CASSPRTSGGVEQYF

d_gene: TRBD2
abundance: -
v_gene: TRBV20-1
j_gene: TRBJ2-3
CDR3nt: TGCAGTGCTCCGAGCACGAAGGGACTAGCGTTAGATACGCAGTATTTT
CDR3aa: CSAPSTKGLALDTQYF

d_gene: TRBD1
abundance: -
v_gene: TRBV27
j_gene: TRBJ2-1
CDR3nt: TGTGCCAGCAGTTTAGACGGGACAGGGCCCTACAATGAGCAGTTCTTC
CDR3aa: CASSLDGTGPYNEQFF

d_gene: -
abundance: -
v_gene: TRBV7-2
j_gene: TRBJ2-6
CDR3nt: TGTGCCAGCAGCGCTCCAGGGGCCCCCCGCTCTGGGGCCAACGTCCTGACTTTC
CDR3aa: CASSAPGAPRSGANVLTF

d_gene: -
abundance: -
v_gene: TRBV4-3
j_gene: TRBJ2-3
CDR3nt: TGCGCCAGCAGCCAAGAAGGGTCTAGCCCAGATACGCAGTATTTT
CDR3aa: CASSQEGSSPDTQYF

d_gene: TRBD1
abundance: few
v_gene: TRBV5-4
j_gene: TRBJ2-1
CDR3nt: TGTGCCAGCAGCGAAAAACAGGGGGCGATAGGGGATGAGCAGTTCTTC
CDR3aa: CASSEKQGAIGDEQFF

d_gene: TRBD2
abundance: many
v_gene: TRBV20-1
j_gene: TRBJ2-3
CDR3nt: TGCAGTGCTCAGAAACTAGCGGGGGACACAGATACGCAGTATTTT
CDR3aa: CSAQKLAGDTDTQYF

d_gene: TRBD1
abundance: few
v_gene: TRBV18
j_gene: TRBJ1-6
CDR3nt: TGTGCCAGCTCGACCGGGACAGCCTATAATTCACCCCTCCACTTT
CDR3aa: CASSTGTAYNSPLHF

d_gene: TRBD2
abundance: few
v_gene: TRBV5-6
j_gene: TRBJ2-1
CDR3nt: TGTGCCAGCAGCTATCCTAGCGGGGGAATCGATGAGCAGTTCTTC
CDR3aa: CASSYPSGGIDEQFF

d_gene: -
abundance: -
v_gene: TRBV6-5
j_gene: TRBJ1-5
CDR3nt: TGTGCCAGCGGCCCCGAGGTAGGGGTTGGTCAGCCCCAGCATTTT
CDR3aa: CASGPEVGVGQPQHF

d_gene: -
abundance: -
v_gene: TRBV5-1
j_gene: TRBJ2-5
CDR3nt: TGCGCCAGCAGCGAAGGAGGGGACGGTCTATTGGAAGAGACCCAGTACTTC
CDR3aa: CASSEGGDGLLEETQYF

d_gene: TRBD2
abundance: -
v_gene: TRBV5-1
j_gene: TRBJ2-1
CDR3nt: TGCGCCAGCAGCATACTTACTAGCGGGGCCACTGAGCAGTTCTTC
CDR3aa: CASSILTSGATEQFF

d_gene: -
abundance: -
v_gene: TRBV10-3
j_gene: TRBJ2-4
CDR3nt: TGTGCCATCAGTGAGTCGTTACAGGGAGGCAAAAACATTCAGTACTTC
CDR3aa: CAISESLQGGKNIQYF

d_gene: -
abundance: -
v_gene: TRBV20-1
j_gene: TRBJ2-4
CDR3nt: TGCAGTGCTCAAAATCGGCTAGCCAAAAACATTCAGTACTTC
CDR3aa: CSAQNRLAKNIQYF

d_gene: -
abundance: -
v_gene: TRBV24-1
j_gene: TRBJ2-7
CDR3nt: TGTGCCACCAGTGGTCGGCTAATGGACGAGCAGTACTTC
CDR3aa: CATSGRLMDEQYF

d_gene: -
abundance: -
v_gene: TRBV6-2/TRBV6-3
j_gene: TRBJ1-5
CDR3nt: TGTGCCAGCAGTATCGGATGGACGAGGGGCCCCAATCAGCCCCAGCATTTT
CDR3aa: CASSIGWTRGPNQPQHF

d_gene: -
abundance: few
v_gene: TRBV7-6
j_gene: TRBJ2-1
CDR3nt: TGTGCCAGCAGCTTAGTCAGGGAGGCCTACAATGAGCAGTTCTTC
CDR3aa: CASSLVREAYNEQFF

d_gene: -
abundance: few
v_gene: TRBV5-1
j_gene: TRBJ2-1
CDR3nt: TGCGCCAGCAGCTTCACCGGGGTCCGCTCCTACAATGAGCAGTTCTTC
CDR3aa: CASSFTGVRSYNEQFF

d_gene: -
abundance: few
v_gene: TRBV27
j_gene: TRBJ2-4
CDR3nt: TGTGCCAGCAGTTTCGGGACACAGGGCAACATTCAGTACTTC
CDR3aa: CASSFGTQGNIQYF

d_gene: TRBD2
abundance: -
v_gene: TRBV7-9
j_gene: TRBJ2-1
CDR3nt: TGTGCCAGCAGCTTAATCAGCGGGGGGGCTAGTAATGAGCAGTTCTTC
CDR3aa: CASSLISGGASNEQFF

d_gene: -
abundance: many
v_gene: TRBV4-1
j_gene: TRBJ1-2
CDR3nt: TGCGCCAGCAGCCAAGATTTGGCGGGCTATGGCTACACCTTC
CDR3aa: CASSQDLAGYGYTF

d_gene: -
abundance: -
v_gene: TRBV14
j_gene: TRBJ2-7
CDR3nt: TGTGCCAGCAGCCAAGACCGGACCTCCTACGAGCAGTACTTC
CDR3aa: CASSQDRTSYEQYF

d_gene: -
abundance: once
v_gene: TRBV4-3
j_gene: TRBJ2-3
CDR3nt: TGCGCCAGCAGCCAAGATCAAAGGGAAACAGATACGCAGTATTTT
CDR3aa: CASSQDQRETDTQYF

d_gene: TRBD1
abundance: -
v_gene: TRBV28
j_gene: TRBJ1-2
CDR3nt: TGTGCCAGCAGTTTGACACAACAGGGGGCCTATGGCTACACCTTC
CDR3aa: CASSLTQQGAYGYTF

d_gene: TRBD2
abundance: -
v_gene: TRBV20-1
j_gene: TRBJ2-1
CDR3nt: TGCAGTGCCGAAAGCGGGGTTTACAATGAGCAGTTCTTC
CDR3aa: CSAESGVYNEQFF

d_gene: TRBD2
abundance: few
v_gene: TRBV20-1
j_gene: TRBJ2-1
CDR3nt: TGCAGTGCTAGGGCTCTAGCGGGCTCCTACAATGAGCAGTTCTTC
CDR3aa: CSARALAGSYNEQFF

d_gene: TRBD2
abundance: -
v_gene: TRBV7-2
j_gene: TRBJ2-1
CDR3nt: TGTGCCAGCAGCTGGGGACTAGCGGGGGGTCTAACCTACAATGAGCAGTTCTTC
CDR3aa: CASSWGLAGGLTYNEQFF

d_gene: -
abundance: few
v_gene: TRBV4-3
j_gene: TRBJ1-2
CDR3nt: TGCGCCAGCAGCCAAGATCTCTACGGGAACGGCTATGGCTACACCTTC
CDR3aa: CASSQDLYGNGYGYTF

d_gene: TRBD1
abundance: -
v_gene: TRBV7-2
j_gene: TRBJ2-7
CDR3nt: TGTGCCAGCAGCTTAGCGGGGACAGGGCTTGGCTACGAGCAGTACTTC
CDR3aa: CASSLAGTGLGYEQYF

d_gene: -
abundance: -
v_gene: TRBV4-1
j_gene: TRBJ1-2
CDR3nt: TGCGCCAGCAGCCAAGATATTGAGGGCACTGGATATGGCTACACCTTC
CDR3aa: CASSQDIEGTGYGYTF

d_gene: -
abundance: -
v_gene: TRBV6-5
j_gene: TRBJ1-2
CDR3nt: TGTGCCAGCAGAGCCGACACTTTTAACTATGGCTACACCTTC
CDR3aa: CASRADTFNYGYTF

d_gene: -
abundance: few
v_gene: TRBV10-3
j_gene: TRBJ1-2
CDR3nt: TGTGCCATCAGTGAGGGACTTAACTATGGCTACACCTTC
CDR3aa: CAISEGLNYGYTF

d_gene: -
abundance: -
v_gene: TRBV7-9
j_gene: TRBJ2-5
CDR3nt: TGTGCCAGCAGCTTAGGCCCGGGTAGATGGTACTTC
CDR3aa: CASSLGPGRWYF

d_gene: TRBD1
abundance: few
v_gene: TRBV10-3
j_gene: TRBJ2-3
CDR3nt: TGTGCCATCCAAGATATGACAGGGCCAGATACGCAGTATTTT
CDR3aa: CAIQDMTGPDTQYF

d_gene: TRBD2
abundance: -
v_gene: TRBV7-2
j_gene: TRBJ2-3
CDR3nt: TGTGCCAGCAGCTTAGAGGCTAGCGGGGATACGCAGTATTTT
CDR3aa: CASSLEASGDTQYF

d_gene: -
abundance: few
v_gene: TRBV4-1
j_gene: TRBJ1-2
CDR3nt: TGCGCCAGCAGCCCCCTGTTCGGACAGTTCTATGGCTACACCTTC
CDR3aa: CASSPLFGQFYGYTF

d_gene: TRBD2
abundance: -
v_gene: TRBV4-2
j_gene: TRBJ2-3
CDR3nt: TGTGCCAGCAGCAAACTAGCGGGGTCCTCGCGCGGCACAGATACGCAGTATTTT
CDR3aa: CASSKLAGSSRGTDTQYF

d_gene: TRBD2
abundance: few
v_gene: TRBV6-5
j_gene: TRBJ2-5
CDR3nt: TGTGCCAGCAGTCCACCGGGACTAACGCCTTCGGAGACCCAGTACTTC
CDR3aa: CASSPPGLTPSETQYF